The 7 T cell receptor beta chains in this list originate from one sample, sequenced in a study of blood T cell repertoires in COVID-19. The data were produced by immunoSEQ multiplex PCR, yet TCRdb's version contains in-frame clones alone and is incomplete. The table has about 150,000 clones, around 83% seen once; the top ten hold approximately 9.4%. The specimen sequenced was peripheral blood. These receptors were obtained from a woman aged 45-59 years with acute or convalescent COVID-19.

CDR3 DNA sequence: TGTGCCAGCAGTTACTCCGGGACACCTACCTACGAGCAGTACTTC. It translates to CASSYSGTPTYEQYF. V is TRBV6-6 and J is TRBJ2-7; TRBD1 is a possible D gene (6 bases). CDR3 length: 15 amino acids. CDR1 MNHNY and CDR2 SVGAGI come from the germline V gene (reference sequence). V dropped 0 bases and J dropped 2 bases, with 11 bases sitting between them.

The rearrangement uses TRBV7-2 and TRBJ1-2, with TRBD1 matching over 9 bases. Trimming cost V 1 base and J 6 bases; bases outside gene matches: 3. The CDR3 has 14 residues. The germline CDR1 and CDR2 sequences are SGHTA and FQGNSA. CDR3 amino acids: CASSLEGQGHGYTF. In DNA form, the CDR3 reads TGTGCCAGCAGCTTAGAGGGACAGGGACATGGCTACACCTTC.

A few counts support this clone. CDR3 in DNA: TGTGCCAGCAGTCCAGCAGGGGGGAGGCAGCCCCAGCATTTT. As protein: CASSPAGGRQPQHF. The rearrangement uses TRBV28 and TRBJ1-5, with TRBD1 identical over 7 bases. The trim removed 5 bases at V and 7 bases at J, leaving 8 bases unmatched. CDR1 and CDR2 (germline): MDHEN, SYDVKM. The CDR3 sequence is 14 residues long. Combining the CDR3 with reference TRBV28 and TRBJ1-5 gives the whole variable domain DVKVTQSSRYLVKRTGEKVFLECVQDMDHENMFWYRQDPGLGLRLIYFSYDVKMKEKGDIPEGYSVSREKKERFSLILESASTNQTSMYLCASSPAGGRQPQHFGDGTRLSIL.

V gene TRBV7-9 combines with J gene TRBJ2-1; 8 nucleotides match TRBD1. The V gene end was trimmed by 1 base and the J gene end by 7 bases; junction bases not matched to a gene: 9. Germline assignment: CDR1 SEHNR and CDR2 FQNEAQ (reference sequence). CDR3 length: 16 amino acids. CDR3 DNA: TGTGCCAGCAGCTTAGGATACGGACAGGGATGGAATGAGCAGTTCTTC. Encoded protein: CASSLGYGQGWNEQFF.

The V call is TRBV7-9, the J call TRBJ2-5, with 9 bases identical to TRBD1. Losses at the gene ends were 2 bases for V and 4 bases for J; bases not matched to a gene: 8. The germline V gene encodes CDR1 SEHNR and CDR2 FQNEAQ (reference sequence). The CDR3 contains 16 residues. The CDR3 DNA reads TGTGCCAGCAGCTTAAGGGACAGGGACTTGGCAGAGACCCAGTACTTC. Its translation: CASSLRDRDLAETQYF.

The chain carries TRBV7-2 and TRBJ2-4; D might be TRBD2 (6 bases). Between the trimmed V and J ends, which lost 1 base and 0 bases, there was a span of 16 bases. The CDR3 consists of 18 residues. The germline V gene encodes CDR1 SGHTA and CDR2 FQGNSA. DNA of the CDR3: TGTGCCAGCAGCTTAGTGGTCAGGCGGGACTTAGCCAAAAACATTCAGTACTTC. It translates to CASSLVVRRDLAKNIQYF.

V is TRBV6-1 and J is TRBJ1-1; possibly TRBD1 for D (6 bases). Trimming shortened V by 2 bases and J by 0 bases, and 13 bases separated the two germline ends. Germline V lookup: CDR1 MNHNS, CDR2 SASEGT. The CDR3 consists of 16 residues. CDR3 DNA: TGTGCCAGCAGTGAACGGGATGACAGGTTGAACACTGAAGCTTTCTTT. This sequence encodes CASSERDDRLNTEAFF.